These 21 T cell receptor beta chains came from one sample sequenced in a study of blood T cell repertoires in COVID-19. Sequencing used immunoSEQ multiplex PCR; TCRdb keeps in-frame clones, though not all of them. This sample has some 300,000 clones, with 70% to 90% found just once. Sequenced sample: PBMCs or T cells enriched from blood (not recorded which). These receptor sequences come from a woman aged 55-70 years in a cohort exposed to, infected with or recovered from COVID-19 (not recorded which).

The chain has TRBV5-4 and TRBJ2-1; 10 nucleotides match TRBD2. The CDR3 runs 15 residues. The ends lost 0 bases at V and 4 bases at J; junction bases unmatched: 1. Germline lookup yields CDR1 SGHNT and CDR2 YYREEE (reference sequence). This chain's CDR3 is CASSLGTSGYNEQFF. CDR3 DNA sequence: TGTGCCAGCAGCTTGGGGACTAGCGGATACAATGAGCAGTTCTTC.

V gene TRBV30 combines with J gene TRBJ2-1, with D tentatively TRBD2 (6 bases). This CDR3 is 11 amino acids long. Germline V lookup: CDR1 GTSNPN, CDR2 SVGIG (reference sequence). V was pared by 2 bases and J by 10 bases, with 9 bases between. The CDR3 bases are TGTGCCTGGAGTTATGGAGGGGAGCAGTTCTTC. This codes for CAWSYGGEQFF. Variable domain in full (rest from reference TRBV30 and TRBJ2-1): SQTIHQWPATLVQPVGSPLSLECTVEGTSNPNLYWYRQAAGRGLQLLFYSVGIGQISSEVPQNLSASRPQDRQFILSSKKLLLSDSGFYLCAWSYGGEQFFGPGTRLTVL.

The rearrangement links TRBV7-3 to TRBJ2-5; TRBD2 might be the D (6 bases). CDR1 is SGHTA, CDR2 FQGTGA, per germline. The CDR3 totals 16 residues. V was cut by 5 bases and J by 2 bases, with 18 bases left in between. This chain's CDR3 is CASSPWRGASQETQYF. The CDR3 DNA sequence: TGTGCCAGCAGCCCTTGGCGGGGCGCAAGTCAAGAGACCCAGTACTTC.

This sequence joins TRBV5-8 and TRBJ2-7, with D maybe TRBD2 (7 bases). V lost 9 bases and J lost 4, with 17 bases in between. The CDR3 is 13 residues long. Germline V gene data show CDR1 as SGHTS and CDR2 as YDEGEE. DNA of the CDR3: TGTGCCACCGGGAGGCAGGGGACATACGAGCAGTACTTC. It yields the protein CATGRQGTYEQYF.

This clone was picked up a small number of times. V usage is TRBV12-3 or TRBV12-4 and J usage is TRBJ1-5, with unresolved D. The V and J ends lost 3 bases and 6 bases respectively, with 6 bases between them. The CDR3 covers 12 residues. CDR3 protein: CASSFPGQPQHF. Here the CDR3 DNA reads TGTGCCAGCAGTTTTCCGGGTCAGCCCCAGCATTTT.

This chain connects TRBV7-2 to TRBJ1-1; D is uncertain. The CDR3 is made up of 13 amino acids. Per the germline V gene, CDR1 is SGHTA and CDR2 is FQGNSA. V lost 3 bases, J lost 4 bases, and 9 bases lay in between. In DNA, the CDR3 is TGTGCCAGCAGCTTGATAAGAGGCACTGAAGCTTTCTTT. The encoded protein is CASSLIRGTEAFF. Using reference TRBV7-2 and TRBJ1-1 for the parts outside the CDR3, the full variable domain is GAGVSQSPSNKVTEKGKDVELRCDPISGHTALYWYRQSLGQGLEFLIYFQGNSAPDKSGLPSDRFSAERTGGSVSTLTIQRTQQEDSAVYLCASSLIRGTEAFFGQGTRLTVV.

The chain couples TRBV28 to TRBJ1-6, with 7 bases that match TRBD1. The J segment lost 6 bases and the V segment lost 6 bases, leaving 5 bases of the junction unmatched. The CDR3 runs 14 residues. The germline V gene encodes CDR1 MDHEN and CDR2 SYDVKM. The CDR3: CASSLGQVNSPLHF. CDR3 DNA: TGTGCCAGCAGCCTCGGACAGGTTAATTCACCCCTCCACTTT.

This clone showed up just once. The CDR3 reads CASSDGTVRPYSNQPQHF. The CDR3 DNA sequence: TGTGCCAGCAGTGACGGGACAGTACGGCCATATAGCAATCAGCCCCAGCATTTT. The V and J genes are TRBV6-4 and TRBJ1-5; 7 bases are shared with TRBD1. After removal of 2 bases from V and 0 bases from J, the junction contained 10 bases not matched to a gene. This CDR3 is built from 18 residues. The germline V gene encodes CDR1 MRHNA and CDR2 SNTAGT.

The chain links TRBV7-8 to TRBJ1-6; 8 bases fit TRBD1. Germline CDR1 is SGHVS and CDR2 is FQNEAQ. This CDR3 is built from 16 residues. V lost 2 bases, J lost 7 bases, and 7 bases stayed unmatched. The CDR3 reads CASSLLTTGGNSPLHF. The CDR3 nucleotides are TGTGCCAGCAGCTTACTGACTACAGGGGGGAATTCACCCCTCCACTTT.

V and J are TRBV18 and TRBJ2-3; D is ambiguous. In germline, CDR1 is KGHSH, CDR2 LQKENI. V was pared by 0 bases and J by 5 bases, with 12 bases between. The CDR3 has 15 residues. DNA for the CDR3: TGTGCCAGCTCACCACCTCGACCCAGACAAGATACGCAGTATTTT. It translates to CASSPPRPRQDTQYF.

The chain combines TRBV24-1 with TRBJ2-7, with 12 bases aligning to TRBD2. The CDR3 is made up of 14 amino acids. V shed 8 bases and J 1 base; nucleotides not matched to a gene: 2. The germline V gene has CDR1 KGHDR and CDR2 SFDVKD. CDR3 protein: CATIGLAGSYEQYF. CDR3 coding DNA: TGTGCCACCATCGGACTAGCGGGATCCTACGAGCAGTACTTC.

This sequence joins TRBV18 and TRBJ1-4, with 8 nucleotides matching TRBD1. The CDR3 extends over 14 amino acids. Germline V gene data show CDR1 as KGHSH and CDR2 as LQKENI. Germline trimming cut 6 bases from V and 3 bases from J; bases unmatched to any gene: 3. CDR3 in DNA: TGTGCCAGCTCGTCGACAGGGGCTAATGAAAAACTGTTTTTT. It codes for CASSSTGANEKLFF.

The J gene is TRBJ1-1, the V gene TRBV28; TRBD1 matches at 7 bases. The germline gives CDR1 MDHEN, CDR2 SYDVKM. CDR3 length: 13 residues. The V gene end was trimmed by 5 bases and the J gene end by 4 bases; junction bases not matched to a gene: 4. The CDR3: CASSRQGATEAFF. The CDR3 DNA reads TGTGCCAGCAGTAGACAGGGCGCCACTGAAGCTTTCTTT.

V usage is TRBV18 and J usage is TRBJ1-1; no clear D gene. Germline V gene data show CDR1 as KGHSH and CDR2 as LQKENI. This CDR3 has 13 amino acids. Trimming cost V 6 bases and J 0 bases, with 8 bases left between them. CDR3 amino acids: CASSPNLNTEAFF. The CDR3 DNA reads TGTGCCAGCTCCCCCAACTTGAACACTGAAGCTTTCTTT.

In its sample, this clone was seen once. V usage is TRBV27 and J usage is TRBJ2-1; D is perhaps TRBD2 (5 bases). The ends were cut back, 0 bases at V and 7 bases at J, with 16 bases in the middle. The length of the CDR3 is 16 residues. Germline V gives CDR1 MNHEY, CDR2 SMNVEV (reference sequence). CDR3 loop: CASSLSRGHPSNEQFF. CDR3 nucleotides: TGTGCCAGCAGTTTATCGCGCGGGCACCCCTCGAATGAGCAGTTCTTC.

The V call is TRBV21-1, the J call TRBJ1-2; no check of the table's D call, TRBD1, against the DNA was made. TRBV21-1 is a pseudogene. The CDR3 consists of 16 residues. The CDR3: CASSKGAGEGRYGYTF. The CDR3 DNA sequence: TGTGCCAGCAGCAAGGGGGCAGGGGAAGGTCGATATGGCTACACCTTC.

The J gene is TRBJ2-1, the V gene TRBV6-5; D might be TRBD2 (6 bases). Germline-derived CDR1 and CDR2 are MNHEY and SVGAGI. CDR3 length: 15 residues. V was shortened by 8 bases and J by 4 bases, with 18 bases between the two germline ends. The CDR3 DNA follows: TGTGCCAGCCGTACCGAAGCGGGCCTTTACAATGAGCAGTTCTTC. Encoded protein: CASRTEAGLYNEQFF.

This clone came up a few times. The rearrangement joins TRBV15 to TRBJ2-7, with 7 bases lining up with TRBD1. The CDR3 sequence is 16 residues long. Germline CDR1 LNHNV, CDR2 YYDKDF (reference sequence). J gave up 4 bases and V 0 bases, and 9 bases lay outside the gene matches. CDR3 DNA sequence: TGTGCCACCAGCAGAGAGACAGGGAAAGGTTTGTACGAGCAGTACTTC. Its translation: CATSRETGKGLYEQYF.

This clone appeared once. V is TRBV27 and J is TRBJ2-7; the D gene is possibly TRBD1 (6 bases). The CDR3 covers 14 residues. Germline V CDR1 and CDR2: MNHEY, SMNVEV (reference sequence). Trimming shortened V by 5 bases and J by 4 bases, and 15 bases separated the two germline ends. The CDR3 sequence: CASSAPGHPYEQYF. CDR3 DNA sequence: TGTGCCAGCAGTGCACCGGGACACCCTTACGAGCAGTACTTC.

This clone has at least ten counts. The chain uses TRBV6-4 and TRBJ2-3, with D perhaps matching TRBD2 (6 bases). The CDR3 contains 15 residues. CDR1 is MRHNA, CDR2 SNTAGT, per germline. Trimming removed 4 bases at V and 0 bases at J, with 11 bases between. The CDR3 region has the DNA TGTGCCAGCAGTGCGGCTAGCGCGAGCACAGATACGCAGTATTTT. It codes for CASSAASASTDTQYF.

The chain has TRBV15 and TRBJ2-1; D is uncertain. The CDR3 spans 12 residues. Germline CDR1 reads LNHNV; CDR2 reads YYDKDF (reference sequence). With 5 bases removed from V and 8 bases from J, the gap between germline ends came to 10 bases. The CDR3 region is CATSPAIHEQFF. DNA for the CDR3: TGTGCCACCAGCCCCGCTATCCATGAGCAGTTCTTC. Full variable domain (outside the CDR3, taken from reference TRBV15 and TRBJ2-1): DAMVIQNPRYQVTQFGKPVTLSCSQTLNHNVMYWYQQKSSQAPKLLFHYYDKDFNNEADTPDNFQSRRPNTSFCFLDIRSPGLGDTAMYLCATSPAIHEQFFGPGTRLTVL.